Below are 6 T cell receptor beta chains sequenced from a single sample in a study of CD8 T cells in ankylosing spondylitis (dated by TCRdb to the late 2010s). These TCRs' antigens remain unknown. What the research found in general, with its limitations: Blood from ankylosing spondylitis patients appeared to be characterized by a TCR beta motif made up of under ten highly homologous amino acid variants.

Receptor amplification or capture employed 5' RACE. Sequencing was performed on an Illumina HiSeq 2500. The public reads were quality trimmed at Q25 with fastp and then assembled into clones with MiXCR by TCRdb, keeping productive beta chains. A single entry per CDR3 protein holds the most common genes and DNA from its merged rows. A total of over 200,000 distinct CDR3 sequences appear in this sample, approximately 20% of them only once. The leading ten clones occupy roughly 42% of the sample. The sample comprised blood, either unsorted or a sorted T cell fraction (not recorded which). Receptors were obtained from a male donor with ankylosing spondylitis.

The rearrangement joins TRBV7-3 to TRBJ2-2; D gene uncertain. There are 15 residues in the CDR3. Germline V CDR1 and CDR2: SGHTA, FQGTGA. V lost 5 bases and J lost 5, with 15 bases in between. The CDR3 bases are TGTGCCAGCAGCGCCCTACCTTTCGGGACCGGGGAGCTGTTTTTT. This translates into CASSALPFGTGELFF.

This clonotype occurred many times. The chain links TRBV5-1 to TRBJ1-1; maybe TRBD1 (5 bases). This CDR3 spans 15 amino acids. Trimming stripped 4 bases from V and 1 base from J, with 14 bases between. Germline CDR1 SGHRS, CDR2 YFSETQ. The CDR3 DNA follows: TGCGCCAGCAGCGGCGGGGAACAGGCGAACACTGAAGCTTTCTTT. Its protein product is CASSGGEQANTEAFF. Complete variable domain (other parts from reference TRBV5-1 and TRBJ1-1): KAGVTQTPRYLIKTRGQQVTLSCSPISGHRSVSWYQQTPGQGLQFLFEYFSETQRNKGNFPGRFSGRQFSNSRSEMNVSTLELGDSALYLCASSGGEQANTEAFFGQGTRLTVV.

CDR3 region: CASSFGQGDDYEQYF. The CDR3 nucleotides are TGTGCCAGCAGCTTTGGGCAGGGGGACGACTACGAGCAGTACTTC. This sequence joins TRBV13 and TRBJ2-7; 7 bases are shared with TRBD1. CDR3 length: 15 residues. V was pared by 3 bases and J by 3 bases, with 8 bases of the junction left unmatched. Germline V gene sequence: CDR1 PRHDT, CDR2 FYEKMQ (reference sequence).

This chain joins TRBV3-1 and TRBJ2-1, with D unresolved. V lost 4 bases to trimming and J lost 3 bases, with 10 bases between them. Germline V gene lookup returns CDR1 LGHDT and CDR2 YNNKEL (reference sequence). This CDR3 has 14 amino acids. The CDR3 region has the DNA TGTGCCAGCAGCCCCCGATTTGACTACAATGAGCAGTTCTTC. This translates into CASSPRFDYNEQFF.

This clonotype was picked up many times. V usage is TRBV27 and J usage is TRBJ2-1; D gene uncertain. V was shortened by 5 bases and J by 0 bases, with 5 bases between the two germline ends. The CDR3 is made up of 13 amino acids. Germline values: CDR1 MNHEY, CDR2 SMNVEV (reference sequence). The CDR3 loop is CASSTLSYNEQFF. The CDR3 DNA reads as TGTGCCAGCAGTACTCTCTCCTACAATGAGCAGTTCTTC.

In its sample, this clonotype was seen a few times. The J gene is TRBJ2-4, the V gene TRBV28, with D possibly called TRBD1 or TRBD2 (6 bases each). The germline V gene encodes CDR1 MDHEN and CDR2 SYDVKM. V was pared by 3 bases and J by 1 base, with 16 bases between. CDR3 length equals 17 residues. The CDR3 DNA sequence: TGTGCCAGCAGTTTTCAGGGGAGCGGGTACGCCAAAAACATTCAGTACTTC. Encoded protein: CASSFQGSGYAKNIQYF.